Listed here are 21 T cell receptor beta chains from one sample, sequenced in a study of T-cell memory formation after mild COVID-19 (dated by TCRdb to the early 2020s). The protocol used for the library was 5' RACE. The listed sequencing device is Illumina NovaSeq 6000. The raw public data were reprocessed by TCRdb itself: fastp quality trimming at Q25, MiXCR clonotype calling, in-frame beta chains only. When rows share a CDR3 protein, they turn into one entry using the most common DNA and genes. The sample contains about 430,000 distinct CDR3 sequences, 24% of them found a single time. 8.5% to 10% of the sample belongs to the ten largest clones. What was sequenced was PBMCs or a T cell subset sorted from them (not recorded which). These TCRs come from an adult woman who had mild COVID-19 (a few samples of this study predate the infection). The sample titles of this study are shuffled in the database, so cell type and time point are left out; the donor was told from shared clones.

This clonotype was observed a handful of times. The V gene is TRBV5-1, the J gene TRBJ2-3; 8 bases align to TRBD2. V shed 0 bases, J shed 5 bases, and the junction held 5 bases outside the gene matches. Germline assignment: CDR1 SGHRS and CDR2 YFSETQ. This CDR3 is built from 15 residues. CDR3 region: CASSLASGSGDTQYF. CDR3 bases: TGCGCCAGCAGCTTGGCAAGCGGGAGTGGAGATACGCAGTATTTT.

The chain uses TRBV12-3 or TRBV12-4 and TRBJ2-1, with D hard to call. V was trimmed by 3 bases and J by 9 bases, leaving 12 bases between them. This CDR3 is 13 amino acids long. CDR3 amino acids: CASSFSPDGEQFF. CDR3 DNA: TGTGCCAGCAGTTTTTCGCCCGACGGTGAGCAGTTCTTC.

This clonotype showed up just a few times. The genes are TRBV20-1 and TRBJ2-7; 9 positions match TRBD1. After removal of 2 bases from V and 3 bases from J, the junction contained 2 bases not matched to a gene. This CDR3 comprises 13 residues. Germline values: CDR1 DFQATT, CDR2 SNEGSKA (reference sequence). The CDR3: CSARTGGGYEQYF. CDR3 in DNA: TGCAGTGCTAGAACAGGGGGCGGCTACGAGCAGTACTTC.

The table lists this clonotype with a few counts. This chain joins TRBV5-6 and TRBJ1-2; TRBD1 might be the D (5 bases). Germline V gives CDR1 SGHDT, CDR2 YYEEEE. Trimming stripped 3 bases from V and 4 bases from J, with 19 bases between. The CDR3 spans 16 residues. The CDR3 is CASSSTPRDGGYGYTF. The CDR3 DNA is TGTGCCAGCAGCTCCACTCCCAGGGATGGAGGCTATGGCTACACCTTC.

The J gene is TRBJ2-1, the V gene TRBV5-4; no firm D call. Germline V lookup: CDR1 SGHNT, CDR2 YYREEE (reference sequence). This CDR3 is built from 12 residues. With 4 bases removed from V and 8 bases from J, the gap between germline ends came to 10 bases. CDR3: CASSREDYEQFF. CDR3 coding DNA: TGTGCCAGCAGCCGAGAAGATTATGAGCAGTTCTTC. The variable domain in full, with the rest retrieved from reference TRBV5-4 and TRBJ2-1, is ETGVTQSPTHLIKTRGQQVTLRCSSQSGHNTVSWYQQALGQGPQFIFQYYREEENGRGNFPPRFSGLQFPNYSSELNVNALELDDSALYLCASSREDYEQFFGPGTRLTVL.

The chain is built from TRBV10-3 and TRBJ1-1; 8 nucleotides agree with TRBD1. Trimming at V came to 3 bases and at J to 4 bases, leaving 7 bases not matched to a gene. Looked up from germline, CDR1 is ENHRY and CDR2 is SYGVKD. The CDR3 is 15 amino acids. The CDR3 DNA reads TGTGCCATCAGTGAACTACAGGGGGAGAGCACTGAAGCTTTCTTT. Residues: CAISELQGESTEAFF.

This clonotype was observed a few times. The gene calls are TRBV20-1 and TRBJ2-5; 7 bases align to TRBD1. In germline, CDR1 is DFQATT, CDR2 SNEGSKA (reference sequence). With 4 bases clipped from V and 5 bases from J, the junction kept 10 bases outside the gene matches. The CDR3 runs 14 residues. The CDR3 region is CSANGQDARETQYF. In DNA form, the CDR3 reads TGCAGTGCTAACGGACAGGATGCACGGGAGACCCAGTACTTC.

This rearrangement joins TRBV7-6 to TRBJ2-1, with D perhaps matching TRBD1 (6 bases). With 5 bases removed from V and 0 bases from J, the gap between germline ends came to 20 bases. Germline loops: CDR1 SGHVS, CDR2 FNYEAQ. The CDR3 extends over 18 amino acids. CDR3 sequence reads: CASSGWGRHPSSYNEQFF. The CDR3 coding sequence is TGTGCCAGCAGCGGGTGGGGGCGGCATCCGAGCTCCTACAATGAGCAGTTCTTC.

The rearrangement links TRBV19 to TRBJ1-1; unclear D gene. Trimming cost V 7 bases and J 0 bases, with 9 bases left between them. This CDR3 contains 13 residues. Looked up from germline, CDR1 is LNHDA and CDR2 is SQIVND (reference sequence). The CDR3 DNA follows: TGTGCCAGTACGGAGGCCCTGAACACTGAAGCTTTCTTT. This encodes CASTEALNTEAFF.

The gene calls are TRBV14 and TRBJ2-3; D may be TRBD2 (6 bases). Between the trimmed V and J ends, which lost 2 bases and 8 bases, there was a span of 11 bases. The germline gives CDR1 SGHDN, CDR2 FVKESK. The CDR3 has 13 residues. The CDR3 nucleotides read TGTGCCAGCAGCCAAAACCCCGGGGGTACGCAGTATTTT. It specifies CASSQNPGGTQYF.

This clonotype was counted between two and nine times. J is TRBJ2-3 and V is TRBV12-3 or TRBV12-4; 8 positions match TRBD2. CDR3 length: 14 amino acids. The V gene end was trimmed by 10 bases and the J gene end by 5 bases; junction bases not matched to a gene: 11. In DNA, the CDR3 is TGTGCCACCGCCCGGGAGGGTGGGGGAGATACGCAGTATTTT. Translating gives CATAREGGGDTQYF.

CDR3 sequence reads: CAWSRTLTSATDTQYF. The CDR3 coding sequence is TGTGCCTGGAGTCGCACCTTGACTAGCGCCACAGATACGCAGTATTTT. V gene TRBV30 combines with J gene TRBJ2-3; TRBD2 agrees at 8 bases. The CDR3 sequence is 16 residues long. V lost 2 bases, J lost 2 bases, and 9 bases stayed unmatched. The germline gives CDR1 GTSNPN, CDR2 SVGIG (reference sequence).

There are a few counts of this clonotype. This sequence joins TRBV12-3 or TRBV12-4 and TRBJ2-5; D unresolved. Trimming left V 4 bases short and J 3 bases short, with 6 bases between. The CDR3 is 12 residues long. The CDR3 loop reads CASSYGEETQYF. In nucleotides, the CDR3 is TGTGCCAGCAGTTACGGCGAAGAGACCCAGTACTTC.

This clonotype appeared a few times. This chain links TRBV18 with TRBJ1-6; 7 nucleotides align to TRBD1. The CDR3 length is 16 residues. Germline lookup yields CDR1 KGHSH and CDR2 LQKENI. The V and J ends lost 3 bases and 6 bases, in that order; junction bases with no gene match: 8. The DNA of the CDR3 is TGTGCCAGCTCACCTAAGAAGACAGGGAGTAATTCACCCCTCCACTTT. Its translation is CASSPKKTGSNSPLHF.

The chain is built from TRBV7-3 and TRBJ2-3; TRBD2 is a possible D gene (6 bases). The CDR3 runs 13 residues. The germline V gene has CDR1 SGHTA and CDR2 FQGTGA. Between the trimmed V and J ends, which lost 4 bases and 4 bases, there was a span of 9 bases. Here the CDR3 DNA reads TGTGCCAGCAGCTCCGCGGGGCCAGATACGCAGTATTTT. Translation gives CASSSAGPDTQYF. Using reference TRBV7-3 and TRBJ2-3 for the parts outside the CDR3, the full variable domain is GAGVSQTPSNKVTEKGKYVELRCDPISGHTALYWYRQSLGQGPEFLIYFQGTGAADDSGLPNDRFFAVRPEGSVSTLKIQRTERGDSAVYLCASSSAGPDTQYFGPGTRLTVL.

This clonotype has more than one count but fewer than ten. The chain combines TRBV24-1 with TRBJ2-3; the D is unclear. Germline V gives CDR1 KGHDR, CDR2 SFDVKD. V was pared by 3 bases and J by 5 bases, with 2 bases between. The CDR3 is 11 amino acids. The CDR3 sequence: CATSDRDTQYF. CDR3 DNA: TGTGCCACCAGTGATCGAGATACGCAGTATTTT.

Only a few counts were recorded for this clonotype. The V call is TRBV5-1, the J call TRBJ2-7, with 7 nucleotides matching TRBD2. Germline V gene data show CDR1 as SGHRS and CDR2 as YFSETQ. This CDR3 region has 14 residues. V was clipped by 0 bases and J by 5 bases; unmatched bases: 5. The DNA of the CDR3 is TGCGCCAGCAGCTTGGCCGGGGGGAACCACGAGCAGTACTTC. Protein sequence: CASSLAGGNHEQYF.

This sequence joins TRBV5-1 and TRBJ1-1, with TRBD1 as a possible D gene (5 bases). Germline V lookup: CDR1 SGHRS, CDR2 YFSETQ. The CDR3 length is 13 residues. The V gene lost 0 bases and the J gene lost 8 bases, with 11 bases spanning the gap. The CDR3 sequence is CASSLGQRPEAFF. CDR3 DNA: TGCGCCAGCAGCTTGGGACAGCGACCCGAAGCTTTCTTT.

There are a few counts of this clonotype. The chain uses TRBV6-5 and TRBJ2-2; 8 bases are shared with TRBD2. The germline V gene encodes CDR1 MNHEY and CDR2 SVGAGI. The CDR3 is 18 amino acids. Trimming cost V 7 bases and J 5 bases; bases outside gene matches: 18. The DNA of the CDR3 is TGTGCCAGCACCCTAATCGGGGGGGAGGCTTTCATAACCGGGGAGCTGTTTTTT. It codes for CASTLIGGEAFITGELFF.

The CDR3 spells CAWSVLAGGSDTQYF. The CDR3 DNA reads TGTGCCTGGAGTGTACTAGCGGGGGGATCAGATACGCAGTATTTT. This rearrangement joins TRBV30 to TRBJ2-3, with 12 bases lining up with TRBD2. Germline V gives CDR1 GTSNPN, CDR2 SVGIG (reference sequence). The CDR3 is 15 amino acids. The junction had 2 bases not matched to a gene; V was cut back by 0 bases and J by 4 bases. Supplemented by reference TRBV30 and TRBJ2-3, the full variable domain reads SQTIHQWPATLVQPVGSPLSLECTVEGTSNPNLYWYRQAAGRGLQLLFYSVGIGQISSEVPQNLSASRPQDRQFILSSKKLLLSDSGFYLCAWSVLAGGSDTQYFGPGTRLTVL.

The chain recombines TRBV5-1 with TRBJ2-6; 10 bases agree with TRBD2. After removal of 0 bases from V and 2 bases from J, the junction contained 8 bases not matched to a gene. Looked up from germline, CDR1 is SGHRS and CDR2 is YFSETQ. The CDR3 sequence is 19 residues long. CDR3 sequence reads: CASSLEREGLSAGANVLTF. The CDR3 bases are TGCGCCAGCAGCTTGGAGCGGGAGGGCCTATCAGCTGGGGCCAACGTCCTGACTTTC.